The rows below give T cell receptor beta chains drawn from one sample of a study of shared clonotypes between healthy human individuals. Profiled with immunoSEQ multiplex PCR; TCRdb holds only in-frame clones, not every one. The sample consists of 500,000 to 650,000 clones, just over 75% of them appearing once. Specimen: PBMCs. The receptor set was obtained from a woman between 40 and 55 years old in good health. Some clones in this sample may be carry-over from other donors' samples. The CDR3 runs from the conserved cysteine through the conserved F or W. The order of the fields is CDR3 length, V gene, CDR3 protein.

13 | TRBV18 | CASSPPQGQPQHF
14 | TRBV27 | CASSQTGSTDTQYF
17 | TRBV4-1 | CASSPPGGEGGTGELFF
12 | TRBV25-1 | CASSRSEGEAFF
13 | TRBV30 | CAWDKGTGDEQYF
13 | TRBV29-1 | CSVEDREADEQFF
13 | TRBV10-3 | CATLQGANTEAFF
16 | TRBV27 | CASTASHRVYTGELFF
19 | TRBV7-9 | CASSHPLGLAGGPKNIQYF
14 | TRBV6-5 | CASSYGPRDYGYTF
13 | TRBV19 | CASSDRGPYGYTF
12 | TRBV30 | CAWSRGQRGYTF
14 | TRBV2 | CASRGQGQNQPQHF
13 | TRBV18 | CASSREPSGELFF
15 | TRBV5-4 | CASSPWDRGLNEQYF
16 | TRBV7-8 | CASSSPGQGLPGTQYF
12 | TRBV10-3 | CAISDINTEAFF
17 | TRBV14 | CASSHKGFQLGNYGYTF
13 | TRBV7-2 | CASSRQDLSEQYF
15 | TRBV9 | CASSQDRILTDTQYF
12 | TRBV29-1 | CSVEGNGYGYTF
15 | TRBV27 | CASSFLGSNTGELFF
14 | TRBV5-3 | CARSLLGPNQPQHF
13 | TRBV9 | CASSAGGNYGYTF
13 | TRBV11-2 | CASRITGRETQYF
12 | TRBV28 | CASRTSTGELFF
14 | TRBV5-4 | CASSGGRRDTEAFF
14 | TRBV5-1 | CASSLAGLTAGYTF
13 | TRBV28 | CASSVRGNTEAFF
15 | TRBV28 | CASSFRGGAPYEQYF
13 | TRBV6-5 | CASSQGQEAGYTF
16 | TRBV19 | CASSIHLPAGAYEQYF
17 | TRBV4-1 | CASSQDPHMNSGNTIYF
15 | TRBV6-1 | CASSEKGGSSYEQYF
16 | TRBV10-3 | CAISERSWTSLNEQFF
16 | TRBV28 | CASSSPWTGSTTEAFF
13 | TRBV6-1 | CASRPGFSYEQYF
13 | TRBV6-1 | CASGTAPLYEQYF
14 | TRBV30 | CAWRRLAGVYEQYF
17 | TRBV5-6 | CASSWTSGHASTDTQYF
14 | TRBV7-3 | CASSPGGGTDTQYF
16 | TRBV7-7 | CASSLGLAGGGHEQFF
14 | TRBV18 | CASSPPGNGNTIYF
14 | TRBV28 | CASSFRSNTGELFF